The clone carrying this TCR beta chain was counted between two and nine times. Unique molecular identifiers featured in how the TCRbeta library was prepared. TCRdb re-derived calls from the PCR reads in MiXCR, one entry per CDR3 protein. The data contain about 270,000 distinct CDR3 sequences, 9.9% of them singletons. This sample stems from a study of T-cell reconstitution after alpha-beta-depleted transplantation in children. This CDR3 has 14 amino acids. Germline V lookup: CDR1 MGHRA, CDR2 YSYEKL. The ends were cut back, 5 bases at V and 8 bases at J, with 16 bases in the middle. This chain joins TRBV4-1 and TRBJ2-1; D gene ambiguous. This TCR was recovered from a human donor who donated a stem cell graft to a child with SCID. The specimen was PBMCs from the stem cell graft donor, collected from the stem cell graft. The CDR3, as DNA: TGCGCCAGCAGCTCGGGCCCGCATGGGGATGAGCAGTTCTTC. It translates to CASSSGPHGDEQFF.